These 10 T cell receptor beta chains came from one sample sequenced in a study of cytomegalovirus exposure and HLA in healthy donors. This PCR relied on a set of 60 Vbeta primers and 13 Jbeta primers. Sequenced by immunoSEQ multiplex PCR; TCRdb stores in-frame clones only, minus some. The data show around 120,000 clones, approximately 76% seen once. The sequencing input was PBMCs. Receptors originate from a man aged 50 or older in good health and CMV-seropositive.

CDR3 coding DNA: TGTGCCAGCAGCTTCCGGGACAGGGGGCTAGAGACCCAGTACTTC. It is translated as CASSFRDRGLETQYF. This chain joins TRBV5-6 and TRBJ2-5; TRBD1 matches at 12 bases. This CDR3 is built from 15 residues. Germline V gene lookup returns CDR1 SGHDT and CDR2 YYEEEE. Trimming at V came to 2 bases and at J to 4 bases, leaving 3 bases not matched to a gene.

The J gene is TRBJ2-5, the V gene TRBV27, with 9 positions matching TRBD1. Germline loops: CDR1 MNHEY, CDR2 SMNVEV (reference sequence). Trimming removed 0 bases from V and 4 bases from J; junction bases left unmatched: 3. CDR3 length equals 15 residues. CDR3 coding DNA: TGTGCCAGCAGTTTATCTGGACAGGGGACAGAGACCCAGTACTTC. Translated, it gives CASSLSGQGTETQYF.

The rearrangement uses TRBV4-3 and TRBJ2-5; 9 nucleotides match TRBD1. Trimming cost V 0 bases and J 4 bases; bases outside gene matches: 15. Germline lookup yields CDR1 LGHNA and CDR2 YSLEER. This CDR3 is 19 amino acids long. The CDR3, as DNA: TGCGCCAGCAGCCAAGACGTCGCTGGGGACAGGGAGGTTGCAGAGACCCAGTACTTC. Protein: CASSQDVAGDREVAETQYF.

A few counts support this clone. The chain recombines TRBV6-5 with TRBJ2-5; a weak D match, TRBD2 (7 bases). Germline CDR1 reads MNHEY; CDR2 reads SVGAGI. CDR3 length: 13 amino acids. The V end was cut by 10 bases, the J end by 7 bases, with 19 bases between. This CDR3 is CATEGGVSGTQYF. CDR3 in DNA: TGTGCCACCGAGGGGGGGGTGAGTGGGACCCAGTACTTC.

A few counts support this clone. The chain links TRBV7-2 to TRBJ2-7, with 7 positions matching TRBD1. The CDR3 totals 16 residues. V lost 6 bases to trimming and J lost 6 bases; unmatched junction nucleotides: 17. The germline V gene has CDR1 SGHTA and CDR2 FQGNSA. The CDR3 coding sequence is TGTGCCAGCAGTCACCATTCCCTCGGGACAGTGGGCGAGCAGTACTTC. It encodes CASSHHSLGTVGEQYF.

This chain joins TRBV7-6 and TRBJ1-2, with TRBD1 matching 9 bases. The germline V gene encodes CDR1 SGHVS and CDR2 FNYEAQ. V lost 0 bases, J lost 2 bases, and 1 base stayed unmatched. CDR3 length equals 15 residues. The CDR3: CASSLAGQGNYGYTF. CDR3 coding DNA: TGTGCCAGCAGCTTAGCGGGACAGGGCAACTATGGCTACACCTTC.

The genes are TRBV28 and TRBJ1-1; 8 nucleotides align to TRBD1. The CDR3 contains 16 residues. The junction had 11 bases not matched to a gene; V was cut back by 4 bases and J by 4 bases. The germline CDR1 and CDR2 sequences are MDHEN and SYDVKM. CDR3 in amino acids: CASSSPRGPVGTEAFF. The CDR3 region has the DNA TGTGCCAGCAGTTCCCCCAGGGGGCCGGTGGGCACTGAAGCTTTCTTT. The complete variable domain, with remaining parts taken from reference TRBV28 and TRBJ1-1, reads DVKVTQSSRYLVKRTGEKVFLECVQDMDHENMFWYRQDPGLGLRLIYFSYDVKMKEKGDIPEGYSVSREKKERFSLILESASTNQTSMYLCASSSPRGPVGTEAFFGQGTRLTVV.

Here the CDR3 reads CSVPRELGYTF. The DNA for the CDR3 is TGCAGCGTTCCCCGGGAACTTGGCTACACCTTC. The chain has TRBV29-1 and TRBJ1-2; D uncertain. CDR3 length: 11 residues. The germline V gene has CDR1 SQVTM and CDR2 ANQGSEA. The ends were cut back, 5 bases at V and 7 bases at J, with 11 bases in the middle.

The chain carries TRBV2 and TRBJ2-1, with 9 bases matching TRBD2. The CDR3 loop spans 14 amino acids. From germline, CDR1 is SNHLY and CDR2 FYNNEI. V trimming: 11 bases; J trimming: 0 bases; junction bases outside the gene matches: 5. The CDR3 bases are TGTGCCTGCCAGCGGGAGGCCTCCTACAATGAGCAGTTCTTC. As protein: CACQREASYNEQFF.

The chain combines TRBV6-5 with TRBJ1-2, with unresolved D. CDR3 size: 14 residues. Trimming cost V 6 bases and J 8 bases, with 19 bases left between them. In germline, CDR1 is MNHEY, CDR2 SVGAGI. CDR3 nucleotides: TGTGCCAGCAGGCGAAACCAGAGGTCGGAGGGCTACACCTTC. Its translation is CASRRNQRSEGYTF.